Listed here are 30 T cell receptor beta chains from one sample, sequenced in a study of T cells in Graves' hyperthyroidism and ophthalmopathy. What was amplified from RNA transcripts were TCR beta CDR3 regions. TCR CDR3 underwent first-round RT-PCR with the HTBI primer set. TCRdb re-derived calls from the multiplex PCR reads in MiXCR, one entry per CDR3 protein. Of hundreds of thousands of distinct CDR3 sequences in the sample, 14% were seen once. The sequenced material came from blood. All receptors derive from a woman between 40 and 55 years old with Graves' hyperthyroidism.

CDR3 coding DNA: TGCAGTGCTAGCCCACTACCGGGACAGTTTAATGAAAAACTGTTTTTT. As protein: CSASPLPGQFNEKLFF. This rearrangement joins TRBV20-1 to TRBJ1-4, with TRBD1 matching over 7 bases. V lost 3 bases to trimming and J lost 4 bases; unmatched junction nucleotides: 11. The CDR3 has 16 residues. Germline V CDR1 and CDR2: DFQATT, SNEGSKA (reference sequence).

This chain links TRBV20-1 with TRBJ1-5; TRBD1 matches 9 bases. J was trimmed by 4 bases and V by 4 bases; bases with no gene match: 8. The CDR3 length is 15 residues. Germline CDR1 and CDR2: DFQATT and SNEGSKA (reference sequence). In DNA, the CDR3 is TGCAGTGCTACAACAGGGGGCTGGGGAAATCAGCCCCAGCATTTT. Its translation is CSATTGGWGNQPQHF.

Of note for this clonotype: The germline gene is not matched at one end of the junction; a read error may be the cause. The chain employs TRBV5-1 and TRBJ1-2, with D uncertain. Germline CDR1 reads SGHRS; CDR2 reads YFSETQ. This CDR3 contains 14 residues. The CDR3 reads CASSLVSQNYGYTF. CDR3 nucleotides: TGTGCCAGCAGCTTAGTATCGCAGAACTATGGCTACACCTTC.

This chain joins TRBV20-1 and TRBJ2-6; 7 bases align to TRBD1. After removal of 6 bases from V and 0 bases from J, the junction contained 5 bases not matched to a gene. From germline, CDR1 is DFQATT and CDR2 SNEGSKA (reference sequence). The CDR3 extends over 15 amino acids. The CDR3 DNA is TGCAGTGCACTGGGACAGATCTCTGGGGCCAACGTCCTGACTTTC. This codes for CSALGQISGANVLTF.

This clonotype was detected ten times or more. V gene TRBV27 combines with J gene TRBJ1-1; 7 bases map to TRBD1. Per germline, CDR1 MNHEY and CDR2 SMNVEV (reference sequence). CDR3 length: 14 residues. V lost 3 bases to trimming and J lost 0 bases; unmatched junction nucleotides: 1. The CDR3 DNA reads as TGTGCCAGCAGTTTCGGACAGGTGAACACTGAAGCTTTCTTT. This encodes CASSFGQVNTEAFF.

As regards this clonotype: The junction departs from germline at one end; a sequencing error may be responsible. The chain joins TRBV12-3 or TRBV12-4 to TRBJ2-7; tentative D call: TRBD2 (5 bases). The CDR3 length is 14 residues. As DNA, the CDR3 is TGTGCCAGCAGTTTAAGTGTCGGACTCTACGTGCAGTACTTC. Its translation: CASSLSVGLYVQYF.

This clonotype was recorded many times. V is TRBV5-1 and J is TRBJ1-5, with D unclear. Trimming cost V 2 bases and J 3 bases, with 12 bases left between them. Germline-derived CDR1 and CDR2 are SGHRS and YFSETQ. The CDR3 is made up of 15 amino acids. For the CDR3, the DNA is TGCGCCAGCAGCTTCGATGGGCAGCCCAATCAGCCCCAGCATTTT. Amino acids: CASSFDGQPNQPQHF.

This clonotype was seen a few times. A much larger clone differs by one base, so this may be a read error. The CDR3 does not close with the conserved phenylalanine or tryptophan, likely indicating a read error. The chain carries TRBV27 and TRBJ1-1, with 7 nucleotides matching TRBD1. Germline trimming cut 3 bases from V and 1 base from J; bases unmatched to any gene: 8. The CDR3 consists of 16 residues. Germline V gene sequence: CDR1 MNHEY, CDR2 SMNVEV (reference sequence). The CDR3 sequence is CASSFLPTGANTEAFL. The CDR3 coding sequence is TGTGCCAGCAGTTTTCTCCCCACAGGGGCGAACACTGAAGCTTTCCTT.

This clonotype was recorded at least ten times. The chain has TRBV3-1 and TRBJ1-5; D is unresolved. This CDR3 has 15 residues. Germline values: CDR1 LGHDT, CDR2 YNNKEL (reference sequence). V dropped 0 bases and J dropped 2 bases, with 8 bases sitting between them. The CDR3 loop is CASSQDGGGNQPQHF. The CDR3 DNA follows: TGTGCCAGCAGCCAAGATGGAGGAGGCAATCAGCCCCAGCATTTT.

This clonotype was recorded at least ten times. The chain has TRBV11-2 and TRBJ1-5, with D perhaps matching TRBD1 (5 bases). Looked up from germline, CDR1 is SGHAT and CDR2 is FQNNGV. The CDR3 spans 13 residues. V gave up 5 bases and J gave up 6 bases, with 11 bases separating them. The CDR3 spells CASSKGEGQPQHF. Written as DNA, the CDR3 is TGTGCCAGCAGCAAAGGGGAGGGTCAGCCCCAGCATTTT.

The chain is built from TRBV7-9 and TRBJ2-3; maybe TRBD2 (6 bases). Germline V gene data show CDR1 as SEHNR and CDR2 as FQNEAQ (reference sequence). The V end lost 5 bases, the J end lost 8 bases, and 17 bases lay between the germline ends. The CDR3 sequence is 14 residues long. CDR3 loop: CASSPFSGGSTQYF. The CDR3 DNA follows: TGTGCCAGCAGCCCATTCAGCGGAGGGAGTACGCAGTATTTT.

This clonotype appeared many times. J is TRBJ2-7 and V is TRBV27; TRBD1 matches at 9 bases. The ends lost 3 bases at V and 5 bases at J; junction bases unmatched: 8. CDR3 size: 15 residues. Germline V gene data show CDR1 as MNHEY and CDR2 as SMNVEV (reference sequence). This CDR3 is CASSFYRDRADEQYF. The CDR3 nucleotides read TGTGCCAGCAGTTTTTACCGGGACAGGGCTGACGAGCAGTACTTC.

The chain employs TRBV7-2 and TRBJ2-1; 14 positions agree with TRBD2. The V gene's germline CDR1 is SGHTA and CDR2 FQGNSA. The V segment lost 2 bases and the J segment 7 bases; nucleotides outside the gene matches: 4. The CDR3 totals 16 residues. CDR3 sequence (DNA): TGTGCCAGCAGCTTATGGACTAGCGGGAGGATGAATGAGCAGTTCTTC. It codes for CASSLWTSGRMNEQFF.

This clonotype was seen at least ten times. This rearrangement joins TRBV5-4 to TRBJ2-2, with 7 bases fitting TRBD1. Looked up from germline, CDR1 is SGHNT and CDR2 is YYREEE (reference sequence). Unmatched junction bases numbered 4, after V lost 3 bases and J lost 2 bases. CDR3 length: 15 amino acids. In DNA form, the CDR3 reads TGTGCCAGCAGCTCTCAGGGGGACAACACCGGGGAGCTGTTTTTT. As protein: CASSSQGDNTGELFF.

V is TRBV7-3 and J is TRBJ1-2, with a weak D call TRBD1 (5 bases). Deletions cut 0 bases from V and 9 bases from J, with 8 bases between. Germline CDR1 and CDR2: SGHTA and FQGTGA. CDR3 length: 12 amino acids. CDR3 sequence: CASSLTGESYTF. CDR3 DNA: TGTGCCAGCAGCTTAACGGGGGAAAGCTACACCTTC.

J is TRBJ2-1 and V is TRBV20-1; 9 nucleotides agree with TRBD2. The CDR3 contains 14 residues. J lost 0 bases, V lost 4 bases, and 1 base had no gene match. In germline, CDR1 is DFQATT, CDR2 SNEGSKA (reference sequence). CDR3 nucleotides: TGCAGTGCTATTAGCGGGGGCTCCTACAATGAGCAGTTCTTC. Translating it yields CSAISGGSYNEQFF.

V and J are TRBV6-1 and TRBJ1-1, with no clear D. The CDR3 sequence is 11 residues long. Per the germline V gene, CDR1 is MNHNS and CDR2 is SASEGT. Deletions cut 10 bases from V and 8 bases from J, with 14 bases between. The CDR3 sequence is CATLNKGEAFF. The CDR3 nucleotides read TGTGCCACCCTAAACAAAGGCGAAGCTTTCTTT.

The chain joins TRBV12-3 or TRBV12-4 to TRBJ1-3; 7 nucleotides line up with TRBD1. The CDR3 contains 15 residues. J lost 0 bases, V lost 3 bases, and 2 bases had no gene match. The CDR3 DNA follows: TGTGCCAGCAGTTTTTCAGGGGGCTCTGGAAACACCATATATTTT. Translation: CASSFSGGSGNTIYF.

As DNA, the CDR3 is TGTGCCAGCAGTGCTGGGGGTTTGGAGTATAGCAATCAGCCCCAGCATTTT. Translating gives CASSAGGLEYSNQPQHF. The V gene is TRBV25-1, the J gene TRBJ1-5; the D gene is possibly TRBD1 (5 bases). Germline CDR1 is MGHDK and CDR2 is SYGVNS. V shed 4 bases and J shed 0 bases, with 16 bases lying between them. The CDR3 covers 17 residues.

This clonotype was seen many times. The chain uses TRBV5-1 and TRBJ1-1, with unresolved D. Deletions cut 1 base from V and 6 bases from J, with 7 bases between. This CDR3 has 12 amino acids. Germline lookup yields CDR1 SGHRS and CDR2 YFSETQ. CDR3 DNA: TGCGCCAGCAGCTTGACCGGGCCTGAAGCTTTCTTT. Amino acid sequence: CASSLTGPEAFF.

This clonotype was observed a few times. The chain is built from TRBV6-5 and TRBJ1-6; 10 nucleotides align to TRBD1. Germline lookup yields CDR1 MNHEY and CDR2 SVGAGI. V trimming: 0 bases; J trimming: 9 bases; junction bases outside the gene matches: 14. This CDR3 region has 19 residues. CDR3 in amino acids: CASSYSYRDRGGVGSPLHF. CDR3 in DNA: TGTGCCAGCAGTTACTCTTACCGGGACAGGGGTGGTGTAGGTTCACCCCTCCACTTT.

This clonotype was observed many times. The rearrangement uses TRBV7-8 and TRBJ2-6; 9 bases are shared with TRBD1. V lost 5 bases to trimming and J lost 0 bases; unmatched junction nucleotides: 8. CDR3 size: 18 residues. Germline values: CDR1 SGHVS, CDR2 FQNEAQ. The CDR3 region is CASSPPGQGISGANVLTF. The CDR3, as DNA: TGTGCCAGCAGCCCTCCGGGACAGGGAATCTCTGGGGCCAACGTCCTGACTTTC.

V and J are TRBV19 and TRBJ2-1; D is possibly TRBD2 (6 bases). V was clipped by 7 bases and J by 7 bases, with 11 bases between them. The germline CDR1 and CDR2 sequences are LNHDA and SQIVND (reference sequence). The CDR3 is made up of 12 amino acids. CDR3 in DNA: TGTGCCAGTAATTTTCGGGAGAATGAGCAGTTCTTC. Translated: CASNFRENEQFF. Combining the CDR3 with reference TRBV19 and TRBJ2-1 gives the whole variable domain DGGITQSPKYLFRKEGQNVTLSCEQNLNHDAMYWYRQDPGQGLRLIYYSQIVNDFQKGDIAEGYSVSREKKESFPLTVTSAQKNPTAFYLCASNFRENEQFFGPGTRLTVL.

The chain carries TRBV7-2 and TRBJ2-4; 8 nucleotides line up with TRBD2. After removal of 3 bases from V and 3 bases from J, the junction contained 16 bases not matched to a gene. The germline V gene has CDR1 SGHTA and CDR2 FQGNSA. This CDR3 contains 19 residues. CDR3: CASSFPGLGALSDKNIQYF. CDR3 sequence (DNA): TGTGCCAGCAGCTTCCCGGGACTAGGGGCGTTGAGTGACAAAAACATTCAGTACTTC. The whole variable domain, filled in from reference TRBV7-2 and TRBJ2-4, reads GAGVSQSPSNKVTEKGKDVELRCDPISGHTALYWYRQSLGQGLEFLIYFQGNSAPDKSGLPSDRFSAERTGGSVSTLTIQRTQQEDSAVYLCASSFPGLGALSDKNIQYFGAGTRLSVL.

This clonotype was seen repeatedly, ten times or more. CDR3 nucleotides: TGTGCCAGCAGTGGGGGCTACTCTGGGGCCAACGTCCTGACTTTC. This encodes CASSGGYSGANVLTF. The rearrangement uses TRBV28 and TRBJ2-6; maybe TRBD1 (6 bases). This CDR3 is 15 amino acids long. The germline V gene has CDR1 MDHEN and CDR2 SYDVKM. Trimming cost V 5 bases and J 0 bases, with 8 bases left between them.

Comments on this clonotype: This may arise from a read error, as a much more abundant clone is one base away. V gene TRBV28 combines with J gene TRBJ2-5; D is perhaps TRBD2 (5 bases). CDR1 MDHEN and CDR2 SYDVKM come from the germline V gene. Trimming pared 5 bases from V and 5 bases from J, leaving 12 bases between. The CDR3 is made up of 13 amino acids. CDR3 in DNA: TGTGCCAGCAGTGAGGGCAGATCTGAGACCCAGTACTTC. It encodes CASSEGRSETQYF. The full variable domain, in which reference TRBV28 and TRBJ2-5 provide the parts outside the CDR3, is DVKVTQSSRYLVKRTGEKVFLECVQDMDHENMFWYRQDPGLGLRLIYFSYDVKMKEKGDIPEGYSVSREKKERFSLILESASTNQTSMYLCASSEGRSETQYFGPGTRLLVL.

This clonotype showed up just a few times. CDR3 loop: CASSRDRGGLYEQYF. The CDR3 bases are TGTGCCAGCAGCCGAGACAGGGGCGGTCTCTACGAGCAGTACTTC. V is TRBV14 and J is TRBJ2-7; 8 bases line up with TRBD1. CDR1 SGHDN and CDR2 FVKESK come from the germline V gene. There are 15 residues in the CDR3. V was clipped by 4 bases and J by 3 bases; unmatched bases: 8.

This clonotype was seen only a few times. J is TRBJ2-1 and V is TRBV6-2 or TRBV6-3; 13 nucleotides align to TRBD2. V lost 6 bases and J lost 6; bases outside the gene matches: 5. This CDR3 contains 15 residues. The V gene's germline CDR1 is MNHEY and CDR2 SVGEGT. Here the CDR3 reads CASRRGTSGVNEQFF. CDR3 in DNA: TGTGCCAGCAGAAGAGGGACTAGCGGGGTCAATGAGCAGTTCTTC.

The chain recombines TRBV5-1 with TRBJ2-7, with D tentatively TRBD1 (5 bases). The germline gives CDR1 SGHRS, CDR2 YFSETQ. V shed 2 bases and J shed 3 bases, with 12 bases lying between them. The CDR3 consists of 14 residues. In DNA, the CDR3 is TGCGCCAGCAGCTTTAGTGACAGCCTCTACGAGCAGTACTTC. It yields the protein CASSFSDSLYEQYF.

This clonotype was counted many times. The CDR3 DNA sequence: TGTGCCAGCACCCGAACCGGGCCCCTAAATTCACCCCTCCACTTT. Translated, it gives CASTRTGPLNSPLHF. The chain uses TRBV28 and TRBJ1-6, with D hard to call. The CDR3 extends over 15 amino acids. V shed 7 bases and J shed 7 bases, with 17 bases lying between them. Looked up from germline, CDR1 is MDHEN and CDR2 is SYDVKM. The whole variable domain, remainder taken from reference TRBV28 and TRBJ1-6, is DVKVTQSSRYLVKRTGEKVFLECVQDMDHENMFWYRQDPGLGLRLIYFSYDVKMKEKGDIPEGYSVSREKKERFSLILESASTNQTSMYLCASTRTGPLNSPLHFGNGTRLTVT.